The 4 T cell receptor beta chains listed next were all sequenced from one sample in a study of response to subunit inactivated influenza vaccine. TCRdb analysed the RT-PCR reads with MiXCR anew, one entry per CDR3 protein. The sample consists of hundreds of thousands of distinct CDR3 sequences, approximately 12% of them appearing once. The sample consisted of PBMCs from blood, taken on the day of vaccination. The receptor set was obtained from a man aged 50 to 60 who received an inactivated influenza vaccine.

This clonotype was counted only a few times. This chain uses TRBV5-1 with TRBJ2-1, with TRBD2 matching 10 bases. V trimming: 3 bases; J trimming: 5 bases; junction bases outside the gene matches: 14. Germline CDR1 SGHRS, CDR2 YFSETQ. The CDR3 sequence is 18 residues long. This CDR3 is CASSSQGLAQMTNNEQFF. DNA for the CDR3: TGCGCCAGCAGCTCTCAGGGACTAGCGCAAATGACTAACAATGAGCAGTTCTTC.

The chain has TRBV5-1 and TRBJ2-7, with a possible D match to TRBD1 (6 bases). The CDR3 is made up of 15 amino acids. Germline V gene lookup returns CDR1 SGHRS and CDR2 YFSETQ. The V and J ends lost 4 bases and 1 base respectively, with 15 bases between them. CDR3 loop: CASSPGTTPSYEQYF. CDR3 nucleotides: TGCGCCAGCAGCCCTGGGACAACACCTTCCTACGAGCAGTACTTC.

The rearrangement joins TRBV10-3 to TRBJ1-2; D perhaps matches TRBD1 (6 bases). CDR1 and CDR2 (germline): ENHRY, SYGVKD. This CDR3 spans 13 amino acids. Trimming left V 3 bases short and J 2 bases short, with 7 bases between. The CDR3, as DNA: TGTGCCATCAGTGACCAGGGGAACTATGGCTACACCTTC. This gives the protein CAISDQGNYGYTF.

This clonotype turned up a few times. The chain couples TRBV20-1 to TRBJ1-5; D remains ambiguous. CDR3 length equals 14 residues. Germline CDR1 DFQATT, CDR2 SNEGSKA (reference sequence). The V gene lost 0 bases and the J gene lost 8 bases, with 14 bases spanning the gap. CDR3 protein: CSARDREAVKPQHF. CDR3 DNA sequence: TGCAGTGCTAGAGATCGTGAGGCAGTAAAGCCCCAGCATTTT.